Listed below are T cell receptor beta chains from one sample, sequenced in a study of neurological immune-mediated disorders. A single record per CDR3 protein comes from TCRdb applying MiXCR to the 5' RACE reads. The data hold tens of thousands of distinct CDR3 sequences, with 3% to 4% observed a single time. The sample consisted of PBMCs. The receptor set was obtained from a man aged 35 to 55 with multiple sclerosis. The CDR3 runs from the conserved cysteine through the conserved F or W. A D gene is named only where the DNA matches it firmly. Expanded clones get a size class; other rows say once, few or many, or leave the size out.

J | V | D | size | CDR3 | DNA
TRBJ2-5 | TRBV5-1 | NA | many | CASSRSQGLETQYF | TGCGCCAGCAGCCGTTCCCAGGGGTTAGAGACCCAGTACTTC
TRBJ2-2 | TRBV20-1 | TRBD2 | many | CSALLAGGPRAGELFF | TGCAGTGCTCTTCTAGCGGGGGGGCCCCGGGCCGGGGAGCTGTTTTTT
TRBJ2-7 | TRBV5-1 | TRBD1 | many | CASSWLPPRAGGNYEQYF | TGCGCCAGCAGCTGGCTCCCCCCAAGGGCAGGGGGCAACTACGAGCAGTACTTC
TRBJ2-5 | TRBV18 | NA | many | CASSPRGQETQYF | TGTGCCAGCTCACCACGGGGGCAAGAGACCCAGTACTTC
TRBJ1-2 | TRBV12-3/TRBV12-4 | TRBD1 | many | CASSTGTGTWGYTF | TGTGCCAGCAGTACCGGGACAGGGACATGGGGCTACACCTTC
TRBJ1-1 | TRBV29-1 | NA | many | CSVVAGMNTEAFF | TGCAGCGTTGTAGCAGGAATGAACACTGAAGCTTTCTTT
TRBJ1-1 | TRBV11-1 | NA | medium-sized | CASSPPQGLYTEAFF | TGTGCCAGCAGCCCCCCTCAAGGGCTGTACACTGAAGCTTTCTTT
TRBJ2-3 | TRBV7-8 | NA | many | CASSARLEDTQYF | TGTGCCAGCAGCGCCAGACTTGAGGATACGCAGTATTTT
TRBJ1-4 | TRBV5-1 | TRBD1 | many | CASSLLAARGHEKLFF | TGCGCCAGCAGCTTATTGGCCGCCAGGGGGCATGAAAAACTGTTTTTT
TRBJ2-2 | TRBV20-1 | NA | many | CSARGGNTGELFF | TGCAGTGCTAGGGGGGGGAACACCGGGGAGCTGTTTTTT
TRBJ2-1 | TRBV9 | NA | many | CASSPNWGTGFNEQFF | TGTGCCAGCAGCCCCAACTGGGGGACGGGGTTCAATGAGCAGTTCTTC
TRBJ2-7 | TRBV27 | NA | many | CASSLSGYSYEQYF | TGTGCCAGCAGTTTATCAGGGTACTCCTACGAGCAGTACTTC
TRBJ2-2 | TRBV5-1 | NA | many | CASSLVAGSTGELFF | TGCGCCAGCAGCTTGGTGGCAGGGAGTACCGGGGAGCTGTTTTTT
TRBJ1-4 | TRBV19 | NA | NA | CATCGGIDATNEKLFF | TGTGCCACCTGCGGGGGAATAGATGCAACTAATGAAAAACTGTTTTTT
TRBJ2-3 | TRBV24-1 | TRBD1 | many | CATSDRQGLWDTQYF | TGTGCCACCAGTGATAGACAGGGATTATGGGATACGCAGTATTTT
TRBJ2-4 | TRBV30 | TRBD2 | many | CAWSALGSGRENIQYF | TGTGCCTGGAGTGCCCTGGGGAGCGGGAGGGAAAACATTCAGTACTTC
TRBJ1-5 | TRBV12-3/TRBV12-4 | NA | many | CASTTSRDRNQPQHF | TGTGCCAGCACCACGTCCCGGGACCGCAATCAGCCCCAGCATTTT
TRBJ1-2 | TRBV4-2 | TRBD1 | many | CASSQVLQGAEAYGYTF | TGTGCCAGCAGCCAAGTGCTGCAGGGGGCGGAGGCCTATGGCTACACCTTC
TRBJ1-6 | TRBV5-1 | TRBD1 | many | CASSRTGQGRFYNSPLHF | TGCGCCAGCAGCCGTACCGGACAGGGAAGATTCTATAATTCACCCCTCCACTTT
TRBJ2-2 | TRBV7-9 | NA | many | CASTFSPASTGELFF | TGTGCCAGCACCTTTTCCCCGGCGAGCACCGGGGAGCTGTTTTTT
TRBJ1-1 | TRBV6-1 | NA | many | CANQRHGNTEAFF | TGTGCCAACCAGAGGCATGGGAACACTGAAGCTTTCTTT
TRBJ2-5 | TRBV20-1 | TRBD2 | many | CSARASAGGAETQYF | TGCAGTGCTAGAGCATCGGCGGGAGGAGCAGAGACCCAGTACTTC
TRBJ1-2 | TRBV20-1 | NA | many | CSARDSRGYTF | TGCAGTGCTAGAGATAGCCGTGGCTACACCTTC
TRBJ1-4 | TRBV5-1 | TRBD1 | many | CASSLGTGDEKLFF | TGCGCCAGCAGCTTGGGAACAGGGGATGAAAAACTGTTTTTT
TRBJ2-3 | TRBV7-9 | TRBD1 | many | CASSSGTGYTDTQYF | TGTGCCAGCAGCTCCGGGACAGGGTACACAGATACGCAGTATTTT
TRBJ1-2 | TRBV7-2 | NA | many | CASSLVWGRGYGYTF | TGTGCCAGCAGCTTAGTCTGGGGGCGAGGCTATGGCTACACCTTC
TRBJ2-2 | TRBV6-9 | NA | many | CASSCLSGTVGDTGELFF | TGTGCCAGCAGTTGTCTTTCCGGGACGGTCGGAGACACCGGGGAGCTGTTTTTT
TRBJ2-7 | TRBV14 | NA | many | CASSQFDRNFYEQYF | TGTGCCAGCAGCCAGTTTGACAGGAACTTCTACGAGCAGTACTTC
TRBJ1-5 | TRBV2 | NA | many | CASSDLDWAGVSNQPQHF | TGTGCCAGCAGTGATCTCGATTGGGCAGGAGTTAGCAATCAGCCCCAGCATTTT
TRBJ2-7 | TRBV7-9 | NA | many | CASSLVGDYEQYF | TGTGCCAGCAGCTTAGTCGGGGACTACGAGCAGTACTTC
TRBJ2-7 | TRBV10-3 | TRBD1 | many | CAISEPGIGTVPAYEQYF | TGTGCCATCAGTGAGCCCGGGATTGGGACAGTGCCCGCCTACGAGCAGTACTTC
TRBJ2-7 | TRBV3-1 | TRBD1 | many | CASSQGGQVSSYEQYF | TGTGCCAGCAGCCAAGGGGGACAGGTGAGCTCCTACGAGCAGTACTTC
TRBJ2-1 | TRBV15 | TRBD2 | many | CATSRELGLAGGNEQFF | TGTGCCACCAGCAGAGAACTCGGACTAGCGGGAGGAAATGAGCAGTTCTTC
TRBJ2-2 | TRBV12-5 | NA | NA | CASGFRQLNTGELFF | TGTGCTAGTGGTTTTCGACAGTTGAACACCGGGGAGCTGTTTTTT
TRBJ2-1 | TRBV7-9 | NA | many | CASSLAGFSVGGNEQFF | TGTGCCAGCAGCTTAGCCGGGTTCTCAGTCGGGGGTAATGAGCAGTTCTTC
TRBJ2-6 | TRBV5-1 | NA | many | CASSFGLGQALSGANVLTF | TGCGCCAGCAGCTTTGGGCTAGGGCAGGCCCTCTCTGGGGCCAACGTCCTGACTTTC
TRBJ1-2 | TRBV5-6 | NA | many | CASSDSRTEADYGYTF | TGTGCCAGCAGCGACTCAAGGACGGAAGCGGACTATGGCTACACCTTC
TRBJ2-1 | TRBV12-3/TRBV12-4 | NA | many | CASSNQEQFF | TGTGCCAGCAGTAACCAGGAGCAGTTCTTC
TRBJ2-1 | TRBV20-1 | NA | many | CSASSPERYNEQFF | TGCAGTGCTAGTTCGCCAGAAAGATACAATGAGCAGTTCTTC
TRBJ2-4 | TRBV19 | NA | NA | CASSIGRDEDIQYF | TGTGCCAGTAGTATAGGTAGGGATGAGGACATTCAGTACTTC
TRBJ2-3 | TRBV10-2 | TRBD2 | many | CASSLAGATDTQYF | TGCGCCAGCAGTCTAGCGGGGGCCACAGATACGCAGTATTTT
TRBJ2-7 | TRBV6-6 | NA | NA | CASSYSGPPPEQYF | TGTGCCAGCAGTTACTCCGGTCCTCCCCCCGAGCAGTACTTC
TRBJ1-1 | TRBV7-6 | NA | many | CASSQGRRVTEAFF | TGTGCCAGCAGCCAGGGGAGGAGAGTTACTGAAGCTTTCTTT
TRBJ2-6 | TRBV5-1 | NA | many | CASSPGGANVLTF | TGCGCCAGCAGCCCCGGTGGGGCCAACGTCCTGACTTTC
TRBJ1-1 | TRBV7-6 | NA | many | CASSFGGSGTEAFF | TGTGCCAGCAGCTTCGGGGGGTCGGGCACTGAAGCTTTCTTT
TRBJ2-7 | TRBV5-1 | NA | many | CASRAESSYEQYF | TGCGCCAGCCGGGCAGAGAGCTCCTACGAGCAGTACTTC